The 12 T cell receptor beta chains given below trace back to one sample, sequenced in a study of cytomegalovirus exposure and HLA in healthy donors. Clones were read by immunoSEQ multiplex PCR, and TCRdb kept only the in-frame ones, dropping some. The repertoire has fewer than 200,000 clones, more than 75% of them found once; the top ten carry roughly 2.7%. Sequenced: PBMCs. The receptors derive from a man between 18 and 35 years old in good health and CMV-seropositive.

DNA of the CDR3: TGTGCCAGCAGCTTACAGCCCCAGGGAAATACTAATGAAAAACTGTTTTTT. Amino acids: CASSLQPQGNTNEKLFF. The V and J genes are TRBV7-8 and TRBJ1-4, with D tentatively TRBD1 (5 bases). The germline V gene encodes CDR1 SGHVS and CDR2 FQNEAQ. The length of the CDR3 is 17 residues. Trimming shortened V by 2 bases and J by 2 bases, and 15 bases separated the two germline ends.

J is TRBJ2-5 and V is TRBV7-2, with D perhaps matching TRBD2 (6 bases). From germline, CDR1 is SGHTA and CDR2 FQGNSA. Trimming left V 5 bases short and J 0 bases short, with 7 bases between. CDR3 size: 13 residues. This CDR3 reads CASSRDYQETQYF. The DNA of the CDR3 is TGTGCCAGCAGCCGGGACTACCAAGAGACCCAGTACTTC.

CDR3 DNA: TGCGCCAGCAGCTTCAAGGGAGCTAGCACAGATACGCAGTATTTT. Translated: CASSFKGASTDTQYF. The chain employs TRBV5-1 and TRBJ2-3; tentative D call: TRBD2 (5 bases). The CDR3 length is 15 residues. The V gene's germline CDR1 is SGHRS and CDR2 YFSETQ. Trimming stripped 2 bases from V and 0 bases from J, with 10 bases between.

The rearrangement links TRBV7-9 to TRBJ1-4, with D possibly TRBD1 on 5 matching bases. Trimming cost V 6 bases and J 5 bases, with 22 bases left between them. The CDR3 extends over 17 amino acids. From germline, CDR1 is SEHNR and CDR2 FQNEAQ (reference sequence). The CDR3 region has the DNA TGTGCCAGCAGTTTTTCTAGGACACTCAGATACAATGAAAAACTGTTTTTT. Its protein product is CASSFSRTLRYNEKLFF.

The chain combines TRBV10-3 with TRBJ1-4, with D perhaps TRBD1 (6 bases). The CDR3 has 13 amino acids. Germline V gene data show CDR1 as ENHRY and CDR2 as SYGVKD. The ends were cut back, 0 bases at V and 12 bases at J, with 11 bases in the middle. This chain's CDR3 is CAISESSGGQLFF. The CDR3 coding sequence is TGTGCCATCAGTGAGTCCTCGGGGGGGCAACTGTTTTTT.

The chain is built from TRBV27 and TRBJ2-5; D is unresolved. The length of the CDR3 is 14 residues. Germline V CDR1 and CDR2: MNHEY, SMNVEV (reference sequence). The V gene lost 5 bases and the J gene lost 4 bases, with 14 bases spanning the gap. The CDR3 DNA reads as TGTGCCAGCAGTCCGCGGAATTTGCGAGAGACCCAGTACTTC. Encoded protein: CASSPRNLRETQYF.

Written as DNA, the CDR3 is TGTGCCACCAGCATCGGGGAGGAGAATCAGCCCCAGCATTTT. It yields the protein CATSIGEENQPQHF. The chain has TRBV15 and TRBJ1-5; D gene uncertain. The ends were cut back, 4 bases at V and 4 bases at J, with 11 bases in the middle. This CDR3 region has 14 residues. The germline V gene has CDR1 LNHNV and CDR2 YYDKDF (reference sequence).

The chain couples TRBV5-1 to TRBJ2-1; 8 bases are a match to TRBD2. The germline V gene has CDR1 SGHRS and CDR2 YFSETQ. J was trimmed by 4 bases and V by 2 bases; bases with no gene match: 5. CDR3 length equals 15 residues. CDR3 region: CASSFTSGEYNEQFF. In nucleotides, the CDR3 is TGCGCCAGCAGCTTCACTAGCGGAGAATACAATGAGCAGTTCTTC.

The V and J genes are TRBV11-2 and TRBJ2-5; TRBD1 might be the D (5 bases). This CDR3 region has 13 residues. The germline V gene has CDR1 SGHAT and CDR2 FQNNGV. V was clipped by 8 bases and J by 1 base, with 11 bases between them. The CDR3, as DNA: TGTGCCAGCGGGCCTCAGGGCCAAGAGACCCAGTACTTC. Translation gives CASGPQGQETQYF.

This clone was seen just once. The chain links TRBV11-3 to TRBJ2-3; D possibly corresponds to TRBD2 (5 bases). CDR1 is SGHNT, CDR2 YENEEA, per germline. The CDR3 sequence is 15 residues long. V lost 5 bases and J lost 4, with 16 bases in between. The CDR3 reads CASSRGTYGADTQYF. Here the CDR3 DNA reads TGTGCCAGCAGCCGGGGAACATATGGGGCAGATACGCAGTATTTT.

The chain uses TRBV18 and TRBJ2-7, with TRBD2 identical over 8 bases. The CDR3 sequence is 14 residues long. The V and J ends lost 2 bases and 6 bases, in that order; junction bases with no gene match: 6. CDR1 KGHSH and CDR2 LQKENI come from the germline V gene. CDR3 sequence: CASSPSSGYGEQYF. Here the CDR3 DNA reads TGTGCCAGCTCACCATCTAGCGGGTACGGCGAGCAGTACTTC.

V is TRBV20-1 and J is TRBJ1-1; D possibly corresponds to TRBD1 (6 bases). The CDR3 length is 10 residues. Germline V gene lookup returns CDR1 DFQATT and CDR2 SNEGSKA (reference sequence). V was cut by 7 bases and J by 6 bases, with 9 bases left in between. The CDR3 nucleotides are TGCAGTGGAGGGGGTGCTGAAGCTTTCTTT. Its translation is CSGGGAEAFF.